The 22 T cell receptor beta chains listed next were all sequenced from one sample in a study of T-cell reconstitution after alpha-beta-depleted transplantation in children (dated by TCRdb to the mid-2010s). What the authors observed across the whole study: Hyperexpanded clone frequencies declined over subsequent months; after one year, T-cell counts and TCRbeta diversity were mostly attributed to newly produced T cells.

These TCRs are of unknown antigen specificity. The treatment or condition tag for this specimen amounts to: allogeneic hematopoietic cell transplantation with graft depleted of TCRalphabeta T cells and CD19 B cells. The library was made by PCR. Instrument on record: Illumina HiSeq 2500. TCR library preparation used molecular barcoding, with unique molecular identifiers applied to normalize quantification of the TCRbeta repertoire. Using fastp trimming at Q25 and MiXCR clonotype assembly, TCRdb reanalyzed the public sequencing data and kept in-frame beta chains. When rows share a CDR3 protein, they turn into one entry using the most common DNA and genes. The sample table contains 250,000 to 300,000 distinct CDR3 sequences; only one count was recorded for around 7.1% of them. The top ten clones comprise about 9.3% of the sample. Sequences were derived from peripheral blood, sampled 360 days after TCRalphabeta/CD19-depleted stem cell transplant. The receptors shown here come from a female patient aged 2-10 years who had a stem cell transplant for Fanconi anemia, so the T cells may come from the graft donor.

This clonotype has just a few counts. The chain combines TRBV25-1 with TRBJ2-2; maybe TRBD2 (6 bases). Trimming stripped 2 bases from V and 2 bases from J, with 24 bases between. CDR1 MGHDK and CDR2 SYGVNS come from the germline V gene. CDR3 size: 20 residues. CDR3 residues: CASSEGVVQDYPKNTGELFF. DNA of the CDR3: TGTGCCAGCAGTGAAGGGGTAGTACAGGACTACCCCAAAAACACCGGGGAGCTGTTTTTT.

There are many counts of this clonotype. The gene calls are TRBV24-1 and TRBJ1-5; TRBD1 matches 8 bases. The CDR3 consists of 15 residues. The V and J ends lost 3 bases and 4 bases, in that order; junction bases with no gene match: 4. Germline-derived CDR1 and CDR2 are KGHDR and SFDVKD. The CDR3 DNA follows: TGTGCCACCAGTGATCCACAGGGGGGGAATCAGCCCCAGCATTTT. Translated: CATSDPQGGNQPQHF.

The chain has TRBV6-5 and TRBJ2-3; 7 nucleotides agree with TRBD1. Trimming cost V 2 bases and J 4 bases; bases outside gene matches: 3. Germline CDR1 and CDR2: MNHEY and SVGAGI. The CDR3 runs to 14 residues. CDR3 sequence reads: CASSYRTGSDTQYF. Here the CDR3 DNA reads TGTGCCAGCAGTTACCGGACAGGATCAGATACGCAGTATTTT.

Many counts were recorded for this clonotype. The J gene is TRBJ2-3, the V gene TRBV9, with 9 bases aligning to TRBD2. Germline V gives CDR1 SGDLS, CDR2 YYNGEE. The length of the CDR3 is 16 residues. The ends lost 0 bases at V and 1 base at J; junction bases unmatched: 3. CDR3 in amino acids: CASSVGVAGGTDTQYF. CDR3 coding DNA: TGTGCCAGCAGCGTAGGGGTAGCGGGGGGCACAGATACGCAGTATTTT.

The gene calls are TRBV11-2 and TRBJ2-1; TRBD2 matches at 11 bases. This CDR3 contains 16 residues. The ends lost 5 bases at V and 5 bases at J; junction bases unmatched: 8. Looked up from germline, CDR1 is SGHAT and CDR2 is FQNNGV. The CDR3 region is CASSMRLAGSDNEQFF. The CDR3 nucleotides read TGTGCCAGCAGCATGCGACTAGCGGGGTCGGACAATGAGCAGTTCTTC.

This clonotype was seen repeatedly, ten times or more. V usage is TRBV12-3 or TRBV12-4 and J usage is TRBJ1-6; tentative D call: TRBD1 (5 bases). CDR3 size: 14 residues. Trimming removed 6 bases at V and 13 bases at J, with 19 bases between. The CDR3: CASRGPLVLEPLHF. The CDR3 region has the DNA TGTGCCAGCAGGGGGCCTCTCGTCTTGGAGCCCCTCCACTTT.

For this clonotype: Being one base from a much bigger clone, this may be a read error. V is TRBV6-2 or TRBV6-3 and J is TRBJ2-7; 7 bases match TRBD1. With 6 bases clipped from V and 2 bases from J, the junction kept 7 bases outside the gene matches. This CDR3 contains 14 residues. Germline lookup yields CDR1 MNHEY and CDR2 SVGEGT. CDR3 amino acids: CASSTPGQTYEQYV. CDR3 nucleotide sequence: TGTGCCAGCAGCACCCCGGGACAGACCTACGAGCAGTACGTC.

The chain combines TRBV5-4 with TRBJ1-1; possible D gene TRBD1, 5 bases. The CDR3 contains 13 residues. V lost 4 bases and J lost 1, with 8 bases in between. Germline CDR1 and CDR2: SGHNT and YYREEE (reference sequence). Written as DNA, the CDR3 is TGTGCCAGCAGCGCTGACAGGAACACTGAAGCTTTCTTT. Protein product: CASSADRNTEAFF.

This clonotype was recorded at least ten times. The V and J genes are TRBV7-3 and TRBJ2-7, with D perhaps matching TRBD2 (5 bases). Germline CDR1 reads SGHTA; CDR2 reads FQGTGA. The CDR3 is made up of 13 amino acids. V lost 3 bases and J 7 bases, leaving 13 bases between the germline ends. The CDR3 nucleotides are TGTGCCAGCAGCTTTAACCGGGGAGAAGAGCAGTACTTC. Translating it yields CASSFNRGEEQYF.

The chain uses TRBV6-2 or TRBV6-3 and TRBJ2-7; TRBD2 matches at 8 bases. The CDR3 is 12 residues long. Germline V gene data show CDR1 as MNHEY and CDR2 as SVGEGT. V was pared by 5 bases and J by 6 bases, with 3 bases of the junction left unmatched. CDR3 region: CASSRAGGEQYV. The CDR3 bases are TGTGCCAGCAGTCGGGCGGGAGGCGAGCAGTACGTC.

This chain connects TRBV28 to TRBJ2-7, with D possibly matching TRBD2 (7 bases). The CDR3 sequence is 15 residues long. Per germline, CDR1 MDHEN and CDR2 SYDVKM. V lost 5 bases and J 2 bases, leaving 16 bases between the germline ends. Written as DNA, the CDR3 is TGTGCCAGCAGTGATTCAGCGGGACAAACCTACGAGCAGTACTTC. This encodes CASSDSAGQTYEQYF.

This clonotype was seen at least ten times. The chain employs TRBV7-2 and TRBJ1-1, with D uncertain. This CDR3 spans 15 amino acids. V lost 4 bases, J lost 0 bases, and 12 bases lay in between. CDR1 is SGHTA and CDR2 is FQGNSA in the germline V gene. The CDR3 DNA sequence: TGTGCCAGCAGCTACCGGACCAGAATGAACACTGAAGCTTTCTTT. Translation: CASSYRTRMNTEAFF.

This clonotype was counted a few times. The genes are TRBV4-1 and TRBJ1-1; 12 bases match TRBD1. The CDR3 runs 17 residues. The ends lost 0 bases at V and 4 bases at J; junction bases unmatched: 6. Germline assignment: CDR1 MGHRA and CDR2 YSYEKL. Written as DNA, the CDR3 is TGCGCCAGCAGCCAAGATGTGTGGGACAGGGGGCCCACTGAAGCTTTCTTT. Translating it yields CASSQDVWDRGPTEAFF.

The chain has TRBV2 and TRBJ2-6; D not resolved. The CDR3 loop spans 17 amino acids. Germline V gene sequence: CDR1 SNHLY, CDR2 FYNNEI. The V and J ends lost 0 bases and 4 bases respectively, with 13 bases between them. Here the CDR3 reads CASSEALRSAGANVLTF. The CDR3 DNA reads as TGTGCCAGCAGTGAAGCGCTTAGATCTGCCGGGGCCAACGTCCTGACTTTC. The full variable domain, completed using reference TRBV2 and TRBJ2-6, is EPEVTQTPSHQVTQMGQEVILRCVPISNHLYFYWYRQILGQKVEFLVSFYNNEISEKSEIFDDQFSVERPDGSNFTLKIRSTKLEDSAMYFCASSEALRSAGANVLTFGAGSRLTVL.

This clonotype occurred many times. The V call is TRBV12-3 or TRBV12-4, the J call TRBJ2-3; possibly TRBD1 or TRBD2 for D (5 bases each). The CDR3 runs to 11 residues. Between the trimmed V and J ends, which lost 3 bases and 9 bases, there was a span of 7 bases. CDR3 nucleotide sequence: TGTGCCAGCAGTTTTGGGGGAACGCAGTATTTT. Encoded protein: CASSFGGTQYF.

In this sample, this clonotype turned up many times. This chain joins TRBV2 and TRBJ2-1; D gene ambiguous. V dropped 3 bases and J dropped 8 bases, with 17 bases sitting between them. From germline, CDR1 is SNHLY and CDR2 FYNNEI. The CDR3 totals 15 residues. In nucleotides, the CDR3 is TGTGCCAGCAGTGAGGCTAGTGACCCGCTTTATGAGCAGTTCTTC. Its translation is CASSEASDPLYEQFF.

This clonotype was recorded at least ten times. V gene TRBV7-8 combines with J gene TRBJ2-5, with no clear D. Trimming stripped 1 base from V and 2 bases from J, with 11 bases between. Germline CDR1 is SGHVS and CDR2 is FQNEAQ. This CDR3 contains 15 residues. CDR3 nucleotides: TGTGCCAGCAGCTTAGGTCTGACCGCTCAAGAGACCCAGTACTTC. This sequence encodes CASSLGLTAQETQYF.

This clonotype has more than one count but fewer than ten. This chain connects TRBV11-2 to TRBJ2-7, with D perhaps TRBD2 (6 bases). This CDR3 is 14 amino acids long. Trimming took 8 bases from V and 4 from J, leaving 18 bases between them. Germline V gene lookup returns CDR1 SGHAT and CDR2 FQNNGV. This chain's CDR3 is CASSKIRGLYEQYV. CDR3 DNA: TGTGCCAGCTCGAAAATACGGGGACTTTACGAGCAGTACGTC.

In this sample, this clonotype turned up many times. The chain couples TRBV7-9 to TRBJ1-1; D gene ambiguous. The V and J ends lost 1 base and 2 bases respectively, with 14 bases between them. This CDR3 contains 16 residues. Germline V gives CDR1 SEHNR, CDR2 FQNEAQ (reference sequence). CDR3 nucleotides: TGTGCCAGCAGCTTAGAGACCTTACGATTTAACACTGAAGCTTTCTTT. It yields the protein CASSLETLRFNTEAFF.

The chain uses TRBV10-3 and TRBJ1-1; TRBD1 might be the D (5 bases). The germline V and J ends were trimmed by 4 bases and 5 bases, with 11 bases remaining between them. In germline, CDR1 is ENHRY, CDR2 SYGVKD. The CDR3 is 13 amino acids. The DNA for the CDR3 is TGTGCCATCAGTGGGGCAGGGAGGACTGAAGCTTTCTTT. Translation: CAISGAGRTEAFF.

This clonotype showed up many times. The V gene is TRBV29-1, the J gene TRBJ2-2; TRBD2 aligns across 8 bases. CDR3 length: 12 amino acids. J was trimmed by 5 bases and V by 8 bases; bases with no gene match: 4. Germline lookup yields CDR1 SQVTM and CDR2 ANQGSEA. The CDR3 DNA reads TGCAGCATACTAGCGGTAACCGGGGAGCTGTTTTTT. This gives the protein CSILAVTGELFF.

This clonotype was counted many times. The genes are TRBV12-3 or TRBV12-4 and TRBJ2-5, with TRBD1 identical over 9 bases. This CDR3 contains 13 residues. V shed 6 bases, J shed 5 bases, and the junction held 4 bases outside the gene matches. For the CDR3, the DNA is TGTGCCAGCAGGGACAGGGGCCTTGAGACCCAGTACTTC. Protein product: CASRDRGLETQYF.